This TCR beta chain comes out of a study of blood T cell repertoires in COVID-19. For the study at large: COVID-19 samples from acute and convalescent phases originated in the United States, Italy and Spain. Sources were T cells, B-cell-depleted T cells, or PBMCs; the material itself was cDNA or gDNA.

The germline V gene has CDR1 SGHRS and CDR2 YFSETQ. The ends were cut back, 0 bases at V and 6 bases at J, with 10 bases in the middle. This CDR3 has 15 residues. Authors' data handling: It was from reference gene primer amplification that nucleated cell counts were estimated. This table comes from immunoSEQ multiplex PCR, and its TCRdb copy is limited to in-frame clones, with some not included. Clone size and V and J calls were adopted from that table, with D and trimming inferred from the DNA. The data hold about 19,000 clones, with roughly 88% observed a single time. The TCR sequence derives from a human donor in a cohort sampled during active COVID-19. This sequence joins TRBV5-1 and TRBJ1-6; D is uncertain. The material sequenced was peripheral blood. The CDR3 protein is CASSLVGLSNSPLHF. CDR3 bases: TGCGCCAGCAGCTTGGTTGGCCTCTCTAATTCACCCCTCCACTTT.